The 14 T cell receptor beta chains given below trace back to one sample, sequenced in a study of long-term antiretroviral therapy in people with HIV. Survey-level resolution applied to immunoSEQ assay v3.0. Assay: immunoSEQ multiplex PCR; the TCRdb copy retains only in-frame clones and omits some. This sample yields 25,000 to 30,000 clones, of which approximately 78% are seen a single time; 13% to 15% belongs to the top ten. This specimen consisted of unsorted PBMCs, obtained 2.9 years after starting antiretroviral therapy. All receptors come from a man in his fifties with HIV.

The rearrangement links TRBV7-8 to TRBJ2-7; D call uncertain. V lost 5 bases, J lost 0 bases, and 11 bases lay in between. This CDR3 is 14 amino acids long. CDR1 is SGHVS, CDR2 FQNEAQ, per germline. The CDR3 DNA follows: TGTGCCAGCAGCCCACAGCTGAACTCCTACGAGCAGTACTTC. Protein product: CASSPQLNSYEQYF.

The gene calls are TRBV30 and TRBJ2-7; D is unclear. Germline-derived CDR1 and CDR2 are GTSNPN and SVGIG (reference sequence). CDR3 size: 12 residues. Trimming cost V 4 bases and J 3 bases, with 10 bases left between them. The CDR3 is CAWNGVGYEQYF. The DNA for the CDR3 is TGTGCCTGGAATGGTGTAGGCTACGAGCAGTACTTC.

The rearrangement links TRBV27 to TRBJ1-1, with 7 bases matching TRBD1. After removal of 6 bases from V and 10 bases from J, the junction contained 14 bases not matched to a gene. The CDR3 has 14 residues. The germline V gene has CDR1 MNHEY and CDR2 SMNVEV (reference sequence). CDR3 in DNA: TGTGCCAGCAGAAGACAGGGAGAAAGGGGGGTAGCTTTCTTT. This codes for CASRRQGERGVAFF.

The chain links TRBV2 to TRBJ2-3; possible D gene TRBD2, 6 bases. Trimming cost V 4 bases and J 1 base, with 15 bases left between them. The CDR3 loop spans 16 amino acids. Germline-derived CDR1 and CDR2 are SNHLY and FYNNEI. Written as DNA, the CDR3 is TGTGCCAGCAGTGCGGGGGTAGGGCGGGGCACAGATACGCAGTATTTT. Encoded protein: CASSAGVGRGTDTQYF.

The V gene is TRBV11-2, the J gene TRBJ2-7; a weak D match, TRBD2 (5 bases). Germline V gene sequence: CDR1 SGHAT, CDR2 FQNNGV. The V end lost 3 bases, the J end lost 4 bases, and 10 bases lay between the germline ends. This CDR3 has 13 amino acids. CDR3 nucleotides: TGTGCCAGCAGCTTCGAAGGGAGTTACGAGCAGTACTTC. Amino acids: CASSFEGSYEQYF.

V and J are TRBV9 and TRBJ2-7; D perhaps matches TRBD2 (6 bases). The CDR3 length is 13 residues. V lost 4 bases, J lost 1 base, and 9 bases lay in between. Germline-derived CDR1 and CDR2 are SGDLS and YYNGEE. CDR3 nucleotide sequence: TGTGCCAGCAGCCCCGGGACTTCCTACGAGCAGTACTTC. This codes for CASSPGTSYEQYF.

In nucleotides, the CDR3 is TGTGCCAGCAGCCAAGAAGGGGGCACAGATACGCAGTATTTT. Its translation: CASSQEGGTDTQYF. This rearrangement joins TRBV4-2 to TRBJ2-3; tentative D call: TRBD1 (5 bases). This CDR3 spans 14 amino acids. V was clipped by 0 bases and J by 1 base, with 5 bases between them. Germline V gene lookup returns CDR1 LGHNA and CDR2 YNFKEQ.

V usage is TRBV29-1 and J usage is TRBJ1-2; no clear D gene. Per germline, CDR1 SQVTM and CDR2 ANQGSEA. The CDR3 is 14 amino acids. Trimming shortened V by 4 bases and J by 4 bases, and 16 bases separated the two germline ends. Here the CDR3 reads CSVAPDSSSYGYTF. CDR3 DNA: TGCAGCGTTGCACCGGATTCCTCCTCCTATGGCTACACCTTC.

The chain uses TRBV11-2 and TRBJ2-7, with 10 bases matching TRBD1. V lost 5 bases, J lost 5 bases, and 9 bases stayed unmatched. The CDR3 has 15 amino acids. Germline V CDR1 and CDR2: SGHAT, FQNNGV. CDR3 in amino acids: CASSLGQGVLNEQYF. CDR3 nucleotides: TGTGCCAGCAGCCTCGGACAGGGGGTTCTCAACGAGCAGTACTTC.

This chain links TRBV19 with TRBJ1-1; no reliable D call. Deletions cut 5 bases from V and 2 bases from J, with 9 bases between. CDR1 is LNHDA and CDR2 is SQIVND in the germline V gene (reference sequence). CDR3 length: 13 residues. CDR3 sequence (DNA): TGTGCCAGTAGTGTCAGGAGTAACACTGAAGCTTTCTTT. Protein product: CASSVRSNTEAFF.

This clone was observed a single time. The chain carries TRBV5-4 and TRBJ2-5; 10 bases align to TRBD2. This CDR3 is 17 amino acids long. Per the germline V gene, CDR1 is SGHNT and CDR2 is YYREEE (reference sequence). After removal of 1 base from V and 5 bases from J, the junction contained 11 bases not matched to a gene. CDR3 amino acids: CASSLIGSGGAGETQYF. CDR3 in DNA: TGTGCCAGCAGCTTGATCGGGAGCGGGGGGGCCGGGGAGACCCAGTACTTC.

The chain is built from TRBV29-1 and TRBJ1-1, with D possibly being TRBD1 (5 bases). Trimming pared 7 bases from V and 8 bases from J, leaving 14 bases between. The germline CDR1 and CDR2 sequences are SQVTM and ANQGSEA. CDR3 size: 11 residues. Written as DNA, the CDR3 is TGCAGCGGGGGTGACAGCGGGGAAGCTTTCTTT. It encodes CSGGDSGEAFF.

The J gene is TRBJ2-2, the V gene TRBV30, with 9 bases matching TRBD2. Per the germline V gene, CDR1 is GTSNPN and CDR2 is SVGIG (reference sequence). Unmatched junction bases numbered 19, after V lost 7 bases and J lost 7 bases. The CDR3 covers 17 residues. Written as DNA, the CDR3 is TGTGCCTCCTTAGGCAGTGGCGGGGGGGCCTTCGGCGGGGAGCTGTTTTTT. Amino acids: CASLGSGGGAFGGELFF.

The CDR3 sequence is CASSPRLAHEQFF. CDR3 nucleotides: TGTGCCAGCAGCCCAAGACTAGCCCATGAGCAGTTCTTC. V gene TRBV9 combines with J gene TRBJ2-1; 7 bases match TRBD2. The V gene's germline CDR1 is SGDLS and CDR2 YYNGEE. The V and J ends lost 4 bases and 8 bases, in that order; junction bases with no gene match: 6. This CDR3 region has 13 residues.